These T cell receptor beta chains were read from a single sample in a study of cytomegalovirus exposure and HLA in healthy donors. Here immunoSEQ multiplex PCR was the method, and the copy in TCRdb shows in-frame clones only, minus some. The table has about 160,000 clones, approximately 80% seen once; the top ten hold about 7%. Sequenced sample: PBMCs. The receptors derive from a woman between 25 and 40 years old in good health and CMV-seropositive. CDR3s include the opening cysteine and the closing phenylalanine or tryptophan. A D gene is named only where the DNA matches it firmly. Only some rows state a clone size, as once, few, many or a class for expanded clones.

abundance	d_gene	v_gene	j_gene	CDR3aa	CDR3nt
-	-	TRBV5-1	TRBJ1-1	CASSLTTGRDTEAFF	TGCGCCAGCAGCTTAACGACAGGAAGGGACACTGAAGCTTTCTTT
-	-	TRBV13	TRBJ1-1	CASSFREGAEAFF	TGTGCCAGCAGCTTCCGGGAGGGGGCTGAAGCTTTCTTT
-	-	TRBV7-9	TRBJ2-2	CASTETRRELFF	TGTGCCAGCACCGAGACTAGACGGGAGCTGTTTTTT
-	TRBD2	TRBV6-6	TRBJ2-2	CASSYQLAGITGELFF	TGTGCCAGCAGTTACCAACTAGCGGGAATTACCGGGGAGCTGTTTTTT
-	-	TRBV10-2	TRBJ1-1	CASTRGMNTEAFF	TGCGCCAGCACTCGGGGAATGAACACTGAAGCTTTCTTT
-	TRBD1	TRBV5-4	TRBJ2-7	CASSPYRDSYEQYF	TGTGCCAGCAGCCCTTACCGGGACAGCTACGAGCAGTACTTC
-	-	TRBV13	TRBJ1-5	CASSYGRVGQPQHF	TGTGCCAGCAGCTATGGCAGGGTAGGTCAGCCCCAGCATTTT
few	TRBD1	TRBV10-1	TRBJ2-4	CASSELTGQGAPDIQYF	TGCGCCAGCAGTGAGCTAACGGGACAGGGGGCTCCCGACATTCAGTACTTC
-	TRBD2	TRBV9	TRBJ2-1	CASSVAGTSSTNEQFF	TGTGCCAGCAGCGTGGCGGGGACTAGCAGTACCAATGAGCAGTTCTTC
-	-	TRBV5-1	TRBJ1-6	CASSLSGADSPLHF	TGCGCCAGCAGCTTGTCAGGGGCGGATTCACCCCTCCACTTT
once	-	TRBV9	TRBJ1-6	CASSTTGGSPLHF	TGTGCCAGCAGCACGACAGGAGGATCACCCCTCCACTTT
-	-	TRBV4-3	TRBJ1-3	CASSQESGMTGNTIYF	TGCGCCAGCAGCCAAGAGTCAGGGATGACTGGAAACACCATATATTTT
-	TRBD1	TRBV2	TRBJ1-5	CASSGTGAGQPQHF	TGTGCCAGCAGTGGGACAGGGGCGGGTCAGCCCCAGCATTTT
-	-	TRBV7-2	TRBJ2-1	CASSLAYLNEQFF	TGTGCCAGCAGCTTAGCCTACCTAAATGAGCAGTTCTTC
-	-	TRBV18	TRBJ1-2	CASSSLPVQGYTF	TGTGCCAGCTCATCCCTGCCAGTCCAGGGCTACACCTTC
-	TRBD1	TRBV6-1	TRBJ1-5	CASSSDRGYQPQHF	TGTGCCAGCAGTTCTGACAGGGGGTATCAGCCCCAGCATTTT
-	-	TRBV7-2	TRBJ1-2	CASSLVSEGSYGYTF	TGTGCCAGCAGCTTAGTCTCGGAGGGCAGCTATGGCTACACCTTC
once	TRBD1	TRBV30	TRBJ1-6	CTWSEGTGVAPLHF	TGTACCTGGAGTGAAGGGACAGGGGTAGCACCCCTCCACTTT
-	-	TRBV6-6	TRBJ1-6	CASTQDTSPWTPLHF	TGTGCCAGCACCCAGGACACCTCCCCTTGGACACCCCTCCACTTT
-	TRBD2	TRBV30	TRBJ2-3	CAWSAQTGGRDTQYF	TGTGCCTGGAGCGCGCAAACGGGGGGGCGGGATACGCAGTATTTT
-	-	TRBV19	TRBJ1-3	CASKLNTGNTIYF	TGTGCCAGTAAGCTTAATACTGGAAACACCATATATTTT
-	TRBD1	TRBV19	TRBJ1-5	CASSAGTGGYQPQHF	TGTGCCAGTAGTGCTGGGACAGGGGGCTATCAGCCCCAGCATTTT
-	-	TRBV6-1	TRBJ2-7	CASSQLGDSREQYF	TGTGCCAGCAGCCAACTAGGGGACTCTAGGGAGCAGTACTTC
-	-	TRBV29-1	TRBJ2-7	CSVARDYSYEQYF	TGCAGCGTGGCCAGGGATTACTCCTACGAGCAGTACTTC
-	TRBD1	TRBV29-1	TRBJ1-1	CSVSRQGAPAKNTEAFF	TGCAGCGTTTCCAGACAGGGGGCACCCGCAAAGAACACTGAAGCTTTCTTT
-	-	TRBV10-3	TRBJ1-1	CAISDPGGAFF	TGTGCCATCAGTGACCCGGGGGGAGCTTTCTTT
-	-	TRBV27	TRBJ1-2	CASGRGDTGTNYGYTF	TGTGCCAGCGGGAGGGGGGACACAGGGACTAACTATGGCTACACCTTC
few	TRBD1	TRBV6-6	TRBJ2-7	CASSGTGKGEQYF	TGTGCCAGCAGCGGGACAGGGAAGGGCGAGCAGTACTTC
-	-	TRBV21-1	TRBJ2-2	CASSKPRDGGGEVVGELFF	TGTGCCAGCAGCAAACCCCGGGACGGAGGAGGGGAGGTAGTCGGGGAGCTGTTTTTT
-	-	TRBV6-5	TRBJ1-1	CASSYFTRSEAFF	TGTGCCAGCAGTTACTTCACACGGAGTGAAGCTTTCTTT
-	-	TRBV2	TRBJ2-7	CASTEDTYEQYF	TGTGCCAGCACCGAAGACACCTACGAGCAGTACTTC
-	-	TRBV11-2	TRBJ2-7	CASSSLRHGGWRHF	TGTGCCAGCAGCTCTCTACGACATGGCGGGTGGCGACACTTC
-	-	TRBV5-4	TRBJ1-2	CASSLVSGEGYTF	TGTGCCAGCAGCTTGGTCTCAGGCGAAGGCTACACCTTC
-	TRBD1	TRBV29-1	TRBJ2-4	CSVVGDRLNIQYF	TGCAGCGTTGTGGGGGACAGACTGAACATTCAGTACTTC
-	-	TRBV7-9	TRBJ2-2	CASSSLGHINTGELFF	TGTGCCAGCAGCTCTCTGGGCCATATAAACACCGGGGAGCTGTTTTTT
-	TRBD2	TRBV5-6	TRBJ2-1	CASSTGTSGGWRKQFF	TGTGCCAGCAGCACCGGGACTAGCGGGGGGTGGAGGAAGCAGTTCTTC
-	TRBD1	TRBV14	TRBJ1-5	CASSQDLTGTQHF	TGTGCCAGCAGCCAAGATTTGACAGGGACCCAGCATTTT
-	-	TRBV18	TRBJ2-3	CASSPSSASSTDTQYF	TGTGCCAGCTCACCATCAAGCGCCAGCAGCACAGATACGCAGTATTTT
few	-	TRBV6-6	TRBJ1-5	CASRPGLGSNQPQHF	TGTGCCAGCAGACCGGGACTGGGAAGCAATCAGCCCCAGCATTTT
-	TRBD2	TRBV6-1	TRBJ2-1	CASNWRGGHNEQFF	TGTGCCAGCAACTGGCGGGGGGGCCACAATGAGCAGTTCTTC
-	-	TRBV5-4	TRBJ2-1	CASSPQASLSYNEQFF	TGTGCCAGCAGCCCTCAGGCCTCACTCTCCTACAATGAGCAGTTCTTC
-	-	TRBV5-5	TRBJ2-2	CASSFQNRGIGELFF	TGTGCCAGCAGCTTCCAAAACCGGGGGATCGGGGAGCTGTTTTTT
-	TRBD1	TRBV7-8	TRBJ1-2	CASSVDRGRYGYTF	TGTGCCAGCAGCGTGGACAGGGGCCGCTATGGCTACACCTTC
-	-	TRBV7-6	TRBJ2-7	CASSLGLRYEQYF	TGTGCCAGCAGCTTAGGACTTCGGTACGAGCAGTACTTC
-	TRBD1	TRBV30	TRBJ2-7	CAWSVQRTGGQRGLYEQYF	TGTGCCTGGAGTGTACAAAGGACAGGGGGCCAGCGGGGACTGTACGAGCAGTACTTC
-	TRBD1	TRBV6-6	TRBJ2-3	CASSYSIQGAGDTQYF	TGTGCCAGCAGTTACTCGATTCAGGGGGCAGGAGATACGCAGTATTTT
-	-	TRBV9	TRBJ2-3	CASSVEWAGGADTQYF	TGTGCCAGCAGCGTAGAGTGGGCTGGAGGGGCAGATACGCAGTATTTT
-	-	TRBV7-2	TRBJ2-5	CASSLALQTETQYF	TGTGCCAGCAGCTTAGCGCTACAGACGGAGACCCAGTACTTC
once	TRBD1	TRBV7-9	TRBJ1-1	CASSLRQGGNTEAFF	TGTGCCAGCAGCCTCAGACAGGGAGGGAACACTGAAGCTTTCTTT
-	-	TRBV7-2	TRBJ1-6	CASSLKYSTENSPLHF	TGTGCCAGCAGCTTAAAGTATTCTACCGAGAATTCACCCCTCCACTTT
-	-	TRBV7-8	TRBJ1-1	CASRDQGNMNTEAFF	TGTGCCAGCAGGGATCAGGGGAATATGAACACTGAAGCTTTCTTT
-	-	TRBV27	TRBJ2-7	CASSRTDSTGLSNPYEQYF	TGTGCCAGCAGTAGGACGGACAGCACGGGTTTGTCGAATCCTTACGAGCAGTACTTC
-	-	TRBV5-1	TRBJ2-1	CASSAPLSYNEQFF	TGCGCCAGCAGCGCGCCCCTCTCCTACAATGAGCAGTTCTTC